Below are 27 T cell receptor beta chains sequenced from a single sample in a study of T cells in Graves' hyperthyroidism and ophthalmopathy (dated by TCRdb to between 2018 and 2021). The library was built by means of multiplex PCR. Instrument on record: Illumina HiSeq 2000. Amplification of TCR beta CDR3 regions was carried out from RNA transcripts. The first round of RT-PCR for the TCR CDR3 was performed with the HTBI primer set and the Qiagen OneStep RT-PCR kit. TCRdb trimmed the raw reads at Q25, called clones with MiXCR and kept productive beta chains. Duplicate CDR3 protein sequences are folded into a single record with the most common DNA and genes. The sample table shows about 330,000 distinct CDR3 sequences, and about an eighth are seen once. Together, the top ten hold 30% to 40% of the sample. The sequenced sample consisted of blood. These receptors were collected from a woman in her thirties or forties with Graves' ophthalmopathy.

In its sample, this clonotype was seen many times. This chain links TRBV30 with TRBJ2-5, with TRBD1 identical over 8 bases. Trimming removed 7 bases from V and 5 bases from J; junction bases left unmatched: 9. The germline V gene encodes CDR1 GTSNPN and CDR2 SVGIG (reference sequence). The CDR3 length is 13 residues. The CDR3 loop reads CASRGPGTETQYF. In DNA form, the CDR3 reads TGTGCCTCCAGGGGGCCAGGGACGGAGACCCAGTACTTC.

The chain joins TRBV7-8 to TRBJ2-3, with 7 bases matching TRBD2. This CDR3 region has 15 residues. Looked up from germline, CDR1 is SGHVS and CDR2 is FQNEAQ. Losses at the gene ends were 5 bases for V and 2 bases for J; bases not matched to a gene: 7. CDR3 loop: CASSLSGLPTDTQYF. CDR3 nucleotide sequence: TGTGCCAGCAGCCTTAGCGGGCTCCCCACAGATACGCAGTATTTT.

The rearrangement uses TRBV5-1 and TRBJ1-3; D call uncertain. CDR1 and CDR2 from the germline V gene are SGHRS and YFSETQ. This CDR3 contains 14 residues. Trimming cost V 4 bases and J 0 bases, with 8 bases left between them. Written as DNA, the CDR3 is TGCGCCAGCAGCAAAACGAGCTCTGGAAACACCATATATTTT. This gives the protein CASSKTSSGNTIYF.

As DNA, the CDR3 is TGTGCCAGCGGGGGGAGACTAGCGGGAGGTACCGGGGAGCTGTTTTTT. Its translation: CASGGRLAGGTGELFF. This chain links TRBV2 with TRBJ2-2; 13 positions match TRBD2. The CDR3 has 16 amino acids. CDR1 is SNHLY, CDR2 FYNNEI, per germline. After removal of 8 bases from V and 5 bases from J, the junction contained 8 bases not matched to a gene.

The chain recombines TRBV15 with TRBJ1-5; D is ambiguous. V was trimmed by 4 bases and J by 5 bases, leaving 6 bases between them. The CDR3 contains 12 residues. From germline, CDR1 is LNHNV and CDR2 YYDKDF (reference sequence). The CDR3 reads CATSTPDQPQHF. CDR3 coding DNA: TGTGCCACCAGCACACCAGATCAGCCCCAGCATTTT. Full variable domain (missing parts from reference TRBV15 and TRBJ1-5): DAMVIQNPRYQVTQFGKPVTLSCSQTLNHNVMYWYQQKSSQAPKLLFHYYDKDFNNEADTPDNFQSRRPNTSFCFLDIRSPGLGDTAMYLCATSTPDQPQHFGDGTRLSIL.

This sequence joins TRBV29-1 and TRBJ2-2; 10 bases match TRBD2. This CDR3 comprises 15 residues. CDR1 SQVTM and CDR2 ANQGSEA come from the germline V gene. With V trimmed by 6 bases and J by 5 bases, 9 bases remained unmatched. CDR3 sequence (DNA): TGCAGCGTCCGCGGACTAGCGGAAGTTACCGGGGAGCTGTTTTTT. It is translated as CSVRGLAEVTGELFF.

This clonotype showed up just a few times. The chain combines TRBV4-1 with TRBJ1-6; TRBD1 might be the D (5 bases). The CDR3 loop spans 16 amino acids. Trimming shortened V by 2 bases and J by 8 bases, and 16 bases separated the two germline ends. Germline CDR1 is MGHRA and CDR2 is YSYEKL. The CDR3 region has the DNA TGCGCCAGCAGCCAATCTCTGACAGCGACGCATTCACCCCTCCACTTT. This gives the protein CASSQSLTATHSPLHF.

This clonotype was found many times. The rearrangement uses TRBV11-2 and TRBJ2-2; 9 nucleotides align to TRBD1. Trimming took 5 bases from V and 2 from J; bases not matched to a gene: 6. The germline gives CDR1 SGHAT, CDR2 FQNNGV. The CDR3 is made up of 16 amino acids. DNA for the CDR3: TGTGCCAGCAGCCTACAGGGGGCATTCAACACCGGGGAGCTGTTTTTT. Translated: CASSLQGAFNTGELFF.

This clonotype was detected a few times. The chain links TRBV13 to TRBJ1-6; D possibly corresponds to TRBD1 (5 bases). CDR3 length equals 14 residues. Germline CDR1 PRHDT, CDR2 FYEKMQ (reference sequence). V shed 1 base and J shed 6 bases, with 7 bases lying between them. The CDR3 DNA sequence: TGTGCCAGCAGCTTAGCGGGGGTTAATTCACCCCTCCACTTT. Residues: CASSLAGVNSPLHF.

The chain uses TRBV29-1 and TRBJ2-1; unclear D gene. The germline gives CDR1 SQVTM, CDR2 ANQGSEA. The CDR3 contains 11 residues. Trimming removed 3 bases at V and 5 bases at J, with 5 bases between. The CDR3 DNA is TGCAGCGTTGAGACTGACAATGAGCAGTTCTTC. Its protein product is CSVETDNEQFF.

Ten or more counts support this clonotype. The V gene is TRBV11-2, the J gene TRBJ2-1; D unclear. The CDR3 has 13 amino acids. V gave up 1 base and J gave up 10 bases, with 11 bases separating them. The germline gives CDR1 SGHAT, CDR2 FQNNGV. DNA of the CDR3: TGTGCCAGCAGCTTAGTTCGGTTTAAAGAGCAGTTCTTC. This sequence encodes CASSLVRFKEQFF.

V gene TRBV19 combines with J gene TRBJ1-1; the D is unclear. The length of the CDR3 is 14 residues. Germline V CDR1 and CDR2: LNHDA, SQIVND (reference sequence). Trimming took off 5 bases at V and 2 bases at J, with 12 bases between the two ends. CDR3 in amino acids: CASSRVALNTEAFF. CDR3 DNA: TGTGCCAGTAGTCGGGTGGCATTAAACACTGAAGCTTTCTTT.

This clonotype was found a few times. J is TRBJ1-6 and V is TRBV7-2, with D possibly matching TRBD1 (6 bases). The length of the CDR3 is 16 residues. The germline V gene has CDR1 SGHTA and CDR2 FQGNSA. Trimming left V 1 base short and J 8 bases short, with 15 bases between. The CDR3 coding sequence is TGTGCCAGCAGCTTAGAAGGAAGGACAGAGGATTCACCCCTCCACTTT. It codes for CASSLEGRTEDSPLHF.

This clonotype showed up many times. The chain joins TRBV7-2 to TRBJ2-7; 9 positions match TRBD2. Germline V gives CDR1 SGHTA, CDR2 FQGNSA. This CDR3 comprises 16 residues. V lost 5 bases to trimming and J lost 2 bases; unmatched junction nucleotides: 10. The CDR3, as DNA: TGTGCCAGCAGCCCTCAAGATGGCGGGGGGGCCTACGAGCAGTACTTC. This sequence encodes CASSPQDGGGAYEQYF. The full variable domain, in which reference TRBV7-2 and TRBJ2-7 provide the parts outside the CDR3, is GAGVSQSPSNKVTEKGKDVELRCDPISGHTALYWYRQSLGQGLEFLIYFQGNSAPDKSGLPSDRFSAERTGGSVSTLTIQRTQQEDSAVYLCASSPQDGGGAYEQYFGPGTRLTVT.

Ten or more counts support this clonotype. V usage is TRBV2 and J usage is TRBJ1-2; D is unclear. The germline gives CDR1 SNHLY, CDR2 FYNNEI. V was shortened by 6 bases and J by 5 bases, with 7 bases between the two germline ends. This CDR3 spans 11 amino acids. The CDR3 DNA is TGTGCCAGCAGAAGTTTGTATGGCTACACCTTC. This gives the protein CASRSLYGYTF.

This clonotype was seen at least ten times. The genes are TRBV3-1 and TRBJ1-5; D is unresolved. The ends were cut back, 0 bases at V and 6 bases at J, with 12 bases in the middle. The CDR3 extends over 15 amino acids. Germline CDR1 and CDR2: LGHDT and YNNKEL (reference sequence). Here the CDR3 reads CASSQEGVGPQPQHF. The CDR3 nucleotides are TGTGCCAGCAGCCAAGAGGGCGTAGGCCCTCAGCCCCAGCATTTT.

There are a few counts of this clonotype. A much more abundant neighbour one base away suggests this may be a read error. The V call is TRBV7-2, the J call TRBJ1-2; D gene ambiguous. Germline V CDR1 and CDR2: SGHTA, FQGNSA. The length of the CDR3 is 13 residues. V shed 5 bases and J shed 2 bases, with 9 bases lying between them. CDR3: CASSNSTNYGYTF. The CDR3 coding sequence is TGTGCCAGCAGCAACAGCACAAACTATGGCTACACCTTC. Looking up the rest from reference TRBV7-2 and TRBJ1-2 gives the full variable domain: GAGVSQSPSNKVTEKGKDVELRCDPISGHTALYWYRQSLGQGLEFLIYFQGNSAPDKSGLPSDRFSAERTGGSVSTLTIQRTQQEDSAVYLCASSNSTNYGYTFGSGTRLTVV.

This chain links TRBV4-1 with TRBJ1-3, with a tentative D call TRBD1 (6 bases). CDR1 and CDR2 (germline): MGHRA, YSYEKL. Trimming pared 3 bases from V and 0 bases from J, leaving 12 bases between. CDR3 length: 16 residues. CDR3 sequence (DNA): TGCGCCAGCAGCCACGAAACAGGGAACTCTGGAAACACCATATATTTT. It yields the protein CASSHETGNSGNTIYF.

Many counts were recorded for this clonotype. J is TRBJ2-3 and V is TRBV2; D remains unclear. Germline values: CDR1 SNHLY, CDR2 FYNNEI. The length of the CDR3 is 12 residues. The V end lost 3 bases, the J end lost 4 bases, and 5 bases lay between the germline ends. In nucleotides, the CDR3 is TGTGCCAGCAGTGAGCAGGCAGATACGCAGTATTTT. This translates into CASSEQADTQYF.

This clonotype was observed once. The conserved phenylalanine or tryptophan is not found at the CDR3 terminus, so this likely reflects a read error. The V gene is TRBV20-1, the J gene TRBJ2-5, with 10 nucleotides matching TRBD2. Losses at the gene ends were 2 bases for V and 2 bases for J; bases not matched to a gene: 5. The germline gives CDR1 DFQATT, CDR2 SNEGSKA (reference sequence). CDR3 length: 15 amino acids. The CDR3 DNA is TGCAGTGCTAGAAAGCTAGCGGGGGCACAAGAGACCCAGTACCTC. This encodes CSARKLAGAQETQYL.

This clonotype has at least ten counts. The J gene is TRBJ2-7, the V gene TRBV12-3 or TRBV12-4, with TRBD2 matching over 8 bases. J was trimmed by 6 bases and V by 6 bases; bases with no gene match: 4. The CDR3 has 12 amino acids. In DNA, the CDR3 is TGTGCCAGCAGCGGACTAGCTTCCGAGCAGTACTTC. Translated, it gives CASSGLASEQYF.

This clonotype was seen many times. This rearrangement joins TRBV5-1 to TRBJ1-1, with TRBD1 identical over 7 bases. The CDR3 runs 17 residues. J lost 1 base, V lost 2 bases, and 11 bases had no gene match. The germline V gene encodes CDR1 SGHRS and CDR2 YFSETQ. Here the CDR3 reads CASSLGGDRAQNTEAFF. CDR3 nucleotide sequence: TGCGCCAGCAGCTTAGGAGGCGACAGGGCCCAGAACACTGAAGCTTTCTTT.

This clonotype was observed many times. Here the CDR3 DNA reads TGCAGCGTTGGAAAGGAATACAATGAGCAGTTCTTC. Translated, it gives CSVGKEYNEQFF. The rearrangement uses TRBV29-1 and TRBJ2-1; D unclear. CDR3 length: 12 amino acids. Trimming took off 4 bases at V and 4 bases at J, with 8 bases between the two ends. Per the germline V gene, CDR1 is SQVTM and CDR2 is ANQGSEA.

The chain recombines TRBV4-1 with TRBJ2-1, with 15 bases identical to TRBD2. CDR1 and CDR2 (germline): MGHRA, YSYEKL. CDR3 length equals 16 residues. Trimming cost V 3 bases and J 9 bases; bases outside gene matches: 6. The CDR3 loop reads CASSQYGTSGGPEQFF. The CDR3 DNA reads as TGCGCCAGCAGCCAGTACGGGACTAGCGGGGGGCCTGAGCAGTTCTTC.

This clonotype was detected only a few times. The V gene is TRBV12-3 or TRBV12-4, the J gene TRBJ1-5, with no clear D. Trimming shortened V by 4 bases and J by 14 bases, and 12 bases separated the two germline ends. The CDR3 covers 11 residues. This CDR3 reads CASSSGERKHF. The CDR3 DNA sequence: TGTGCCAGCAGTTCCGGGGAGAGAAAGCATTTT.

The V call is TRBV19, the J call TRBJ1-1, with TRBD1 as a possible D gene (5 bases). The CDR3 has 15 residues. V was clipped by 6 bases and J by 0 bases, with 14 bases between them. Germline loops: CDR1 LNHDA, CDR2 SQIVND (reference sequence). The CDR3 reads CASRGPGHMNTEAFF. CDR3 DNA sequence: TGTGCCAGTAGAGGGCCGGGGCACATGAACACTGAAGCTTTCTTT.

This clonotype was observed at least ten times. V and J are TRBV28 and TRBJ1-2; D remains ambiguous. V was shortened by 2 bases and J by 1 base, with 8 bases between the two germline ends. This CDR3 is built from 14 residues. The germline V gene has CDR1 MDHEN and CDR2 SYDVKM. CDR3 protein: CASSLTVFNYGYTF. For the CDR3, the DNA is TGTGCCAGCAGTTTAACTGTATTTAACTATGGCTACACCTTC.